This T cell receptor beta chain comes out of a study of patients and donors after allogeneic stem cell transplantation. Each CDR3 protein gets one entry after TCRdb re-called the RT-PCR reads with MiXCR. The data contain roughly 960,000 distinct CDR3 sequences, approximately 18% of them seen just once; the ten biggest clones take up 6%. This clonotype occurred a few times. Germline CDR1 reads SQVTM; CDR2 reads ANQGSEA. Trimming shortened V by 6 bases and J by 9 bases, and 17 bases separated the two germline ends. The CDR3 covers 13 residues. The rearrangement joins TRBV29-1 to TRBJ1-4; D not resolved. Sequences were obtained from blood, either unsorted or a sorted T cell fraction (not recorded which). This clonotype originated in a human donor who was either an allogeneic HSCT recipient or a stem cell or donor lymphocyte infusion donor (not recorded which). It is not recorded whose cells these are; they may come from a transplant donor. The CDR3 loop is CSVPGVAGKKLFF. The CDR3 DNA reads as TGCAGCGTGCCAGGCGTGGCAGGAAAAAAACTGTTTTTT.